Each of the 3 T cell receptor beta chains below was sequenced from the same sample in a study of T cell repertoires in cytomegalovirus infection. Via MiXCR, TCRdb re-called the reads, giving one row per CDR3 protein. This sample carries 450,000 to 650,000 distinct CDR3 sequences, approximately 40% of them seen once, and the ten largest clones take around 46%. These receptors' antigens are unknown. The input for sequencing was cultured PBMCs, taken from culture after CMV antigen stimulation. These receptors all come from a human donor in good health (CMV status not recorded). Some clones in this sample may be carry-over from other donors' samples.

This clonotype has more than one count but fewer than ten. V and J are TRBV7-2 and TRBJ1-2, with D unresolved. The CDR3 is made up of 12 amino acids. Germline assignment: CDR1 SGHTA and CDR2 FQGNSA. V was shortened by 5 bases and J by 8 bases, with 12 bases between the two germline ends. The DNA of the CDR3 is TGTGCCAGCAGCCCCGCTGCCTTAGGCTACACCTTC. Encoded protein: CASSPAALGYTF.

The V call is TRBV7-6, the J call TRBJ2-1; D perhaps matches TRBD2 (5 bases). Trimming removed 1 base at V and 5 bases at J, with 15 bases between. Germline CDR1 is SGHVS and CDR2 is FNYEAQ. The CDR3 extends over 16 amino acids. The chain's CDR3 is CASSLVAGPANNEQFF. The CDR3 DNA is TGTGCCAGCAGCTTAGTGGCGGGCCCAGCCAACAATGAGCAGTTCTTC.

V and J are TRBV4-1 and TRBJ2-3; D uncertain. In germline, CDR1 is MGHRA, CDR2 YSYEKL. V was pared by 0 bases and J by 0 bases, with 7 bases between. CDR3 length: 15 residues. CDR3 nucleotide sequence: TGCGCCAGCAGCCAAGATTCCCGTAGCACAGATACGCAGTATTTT. Encoded protein: CASSQDSRSTDTQYF.